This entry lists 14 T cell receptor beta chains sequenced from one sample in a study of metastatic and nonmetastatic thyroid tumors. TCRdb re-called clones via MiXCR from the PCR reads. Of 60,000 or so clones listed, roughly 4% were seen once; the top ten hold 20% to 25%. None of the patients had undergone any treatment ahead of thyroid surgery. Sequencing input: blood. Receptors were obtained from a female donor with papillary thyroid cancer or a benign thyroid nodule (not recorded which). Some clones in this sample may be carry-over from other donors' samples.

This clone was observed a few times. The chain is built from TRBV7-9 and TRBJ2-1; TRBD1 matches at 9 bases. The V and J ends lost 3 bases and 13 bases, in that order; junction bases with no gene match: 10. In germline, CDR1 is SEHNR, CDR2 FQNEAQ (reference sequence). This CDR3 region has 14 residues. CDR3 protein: CASSFGGQGCVQFF. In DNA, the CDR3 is TGTGCCAGCAGCTTCGGGGGACAGGGATGTGTCCAGTTCTTC.

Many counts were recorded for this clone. CDR3 residues: CASSSLAGDGTDTQYF. DNA for the CDR3: TGCGCCAGCAGCTCCTTAGCGGGAGACGGCACAGATACGCAGTATTTT. The chain has TRBV5-1 and TRBJ2-3, with 9 bases matching TRBD2. Germline CDR1 is SGHRS and CDR2 is YFSETQ. The CDR3 contains 16 residues. V shed 3 bases, J shed 1 base, and the junction held 6 bases outside the gene matches.

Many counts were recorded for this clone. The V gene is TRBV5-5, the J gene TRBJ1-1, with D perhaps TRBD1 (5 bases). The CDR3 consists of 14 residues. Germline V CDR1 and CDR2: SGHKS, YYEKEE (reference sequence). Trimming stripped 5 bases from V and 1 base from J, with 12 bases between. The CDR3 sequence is CASRMFRENTEAFF. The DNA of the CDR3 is TGTGCCAGCAGAATGTTCAGGGAGAACACTGAAGCTTTCTTT.

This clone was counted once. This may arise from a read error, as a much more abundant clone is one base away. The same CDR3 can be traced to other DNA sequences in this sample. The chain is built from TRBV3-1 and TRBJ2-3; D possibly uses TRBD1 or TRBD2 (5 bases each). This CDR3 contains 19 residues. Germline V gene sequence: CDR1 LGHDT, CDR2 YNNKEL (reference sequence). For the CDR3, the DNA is TGTGCCAGTAGCCAAGTAGAATCGCTGGGACCTACAGTCACAGATACGCAGTATTTT. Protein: CASSQVESLGPTVTDTQYF.

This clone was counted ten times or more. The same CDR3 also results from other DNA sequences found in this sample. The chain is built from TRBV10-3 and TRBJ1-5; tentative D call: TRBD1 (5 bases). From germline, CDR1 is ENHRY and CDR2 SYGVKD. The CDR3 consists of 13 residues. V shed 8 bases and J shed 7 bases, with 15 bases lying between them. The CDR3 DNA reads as TGTGCCATCGGGGGGGAAGGGTACCAGCCCCAGCATTTT. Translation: CAIGGEGYQPQHF.

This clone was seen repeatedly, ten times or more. The CDR3 DNA reads as TGTGCCAGCAGAGCAGACAGGATAGGACAGCCCCAGCATTTT. Translating it yields CASRADRIGQPQHF. The rearrangement uses TRBV2 and TRBJ1-5, with D perhaps matching TRBD1 (6 bases). V was cut by 6 bases and J by 7 bases, with 16 bases left in between. The CDR3 covers 14 residues. Germline lookup yields CDR1 SNHLY and CDR2 FYNNEI.

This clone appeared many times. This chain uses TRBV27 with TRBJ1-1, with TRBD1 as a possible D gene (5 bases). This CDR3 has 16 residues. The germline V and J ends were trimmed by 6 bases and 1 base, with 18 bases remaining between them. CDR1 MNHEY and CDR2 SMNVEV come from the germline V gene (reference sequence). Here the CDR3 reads CASRLRAGQQNTEAFF. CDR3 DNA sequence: TGTGCCAGCAGGCTACGGGCCGGACAACAGAACACTGAAGCTTTCTTT.

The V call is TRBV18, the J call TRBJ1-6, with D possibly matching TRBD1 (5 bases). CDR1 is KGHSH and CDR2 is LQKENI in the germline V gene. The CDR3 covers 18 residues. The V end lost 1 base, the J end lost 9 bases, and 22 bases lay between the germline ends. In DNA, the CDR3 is TGTGCCAGCTCACCACGTCTGATCGGGACGTCGGGATCTTCACCCCTCCACTTT. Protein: CASSPRLIGTSGSSPLHF.

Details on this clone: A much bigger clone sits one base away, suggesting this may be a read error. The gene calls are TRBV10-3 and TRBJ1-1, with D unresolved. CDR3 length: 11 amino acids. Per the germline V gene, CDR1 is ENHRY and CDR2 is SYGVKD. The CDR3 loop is CATSVNTEALF. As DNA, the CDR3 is TGTGCCACCTCAGTGAACACTGAAGCTCTCTTT.

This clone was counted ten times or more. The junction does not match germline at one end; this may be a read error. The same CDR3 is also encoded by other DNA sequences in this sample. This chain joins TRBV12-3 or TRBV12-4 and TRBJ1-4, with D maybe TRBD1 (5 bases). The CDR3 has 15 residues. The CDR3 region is CASRFGGATNEKLFF. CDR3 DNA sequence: TGTGCCAGCCGTTTTGGGGGTGCAACTAATGAAAAACTGTTTTTT.

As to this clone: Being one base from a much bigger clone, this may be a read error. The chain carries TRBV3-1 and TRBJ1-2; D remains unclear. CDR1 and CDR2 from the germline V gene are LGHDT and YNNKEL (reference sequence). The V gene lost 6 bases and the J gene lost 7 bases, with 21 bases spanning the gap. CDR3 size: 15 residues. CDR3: CASSEEDGRTGGYTF. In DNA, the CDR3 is TGTGCCAGCAGTGAAGAAGACGGGCGGACGGGTGGCTACACCTTC. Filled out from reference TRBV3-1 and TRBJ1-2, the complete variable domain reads DTAVSQTPKYLVTQMGNDKSIKCEQNLGHDTMYWYKQDSKKFLKIMFSYNNKELIINETVPNRFSPKSPDKAHLNLHINSLELGDSAVYFCASSEEDGRTGGYTFGSGTRLTVV.

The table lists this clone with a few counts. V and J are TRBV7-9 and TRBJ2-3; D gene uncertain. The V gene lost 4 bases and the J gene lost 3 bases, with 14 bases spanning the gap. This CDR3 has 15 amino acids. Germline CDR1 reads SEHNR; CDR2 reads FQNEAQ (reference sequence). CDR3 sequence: CASSSLSRSTDTQYF. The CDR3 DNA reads TGTGCCAGCAGCTCTTTGTCTAGAAGTACAGATACGCAGTATTTT.

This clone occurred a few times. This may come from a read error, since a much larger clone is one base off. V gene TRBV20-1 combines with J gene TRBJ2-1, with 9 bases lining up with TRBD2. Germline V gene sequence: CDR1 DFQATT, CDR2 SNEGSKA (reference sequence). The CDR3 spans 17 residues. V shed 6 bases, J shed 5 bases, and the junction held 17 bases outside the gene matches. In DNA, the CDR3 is TGCAGTGCCCACAGAGGGGGTTCTAGCGGGATTAACAATGAGCAGTTCTTC. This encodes CSAHRGGSSGINNEQFF.

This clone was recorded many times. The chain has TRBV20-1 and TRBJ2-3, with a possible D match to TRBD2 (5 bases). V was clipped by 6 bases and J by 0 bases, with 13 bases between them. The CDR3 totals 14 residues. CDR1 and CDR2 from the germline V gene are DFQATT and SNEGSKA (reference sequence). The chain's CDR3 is CSAVGAKSTDTQYF. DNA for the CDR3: TGCAGTGCCGTGGGAGCGAAAAGCACAGATACGCAGTATTTT.